These T cell receptor beta chains were read from a single sample in a study of blood T cell repertoires in COVID-19. Profiled with immunoSEQ multiplex PCR; TCRdb holds only in-frame clones, not every one. In the table there are about 80,000 clones, 65% to 90% of which are singletons. Sequenced: peripheral blood. The receptors stem from a man in his fifties or sixties with COVID-19, enrolled during active disease. The CDR3 runs from the conserved cysteine through the conserved F or W. Each record gives: J gene, D gene, V gene, clone size, CDR3 protein, CDR3 DNA. A D gene is named only where the DNA matches it firmly. Expanded clones get a size class; other rows say once, few or many, or leave the size out.

j_call: TRBJ2-1
d_call: NA
v_call: TRBV4-1
clone_size: NA
cdr3_aa: CASSQEVARSYNEQFF
cdr3_nt: TGCGCCAGCAGCCAAGAGGTAGCGCGGTCCTACAATGAGCAGTTCTTC

j_call: TRBJ2-2
d_call: NA
v_call: TRBV30
clone_size: NA
cdr3_aa: CAWRPDTGELFF
cdr3_nt: TGTGCCTGGAGGCCGGACACCGGGGAGCTGTTTTTT

j_call: TRBJ2-3
d_call: TRBD1
v_call: TRBV6-5
clone_size: NA
cdr3_aa: CASSTGTGGADTQYF
cdr3_nt: TGTGCCAGCAGTACCGGGACAGGGGGCGCAGATACGCAGTATTTT

j_call: TRBJ1-5
d_call: NA
v_call: TRBV19
clone_size: NA
cdr3_aa: CASIEGGAGQPQHF
cdr3_nt: TGTGCCAGTATCGAGGGGGGGGCCGGACAGCCCCAGCATTTT

j_call: TRBJ1-4
d_call: TRBD1
v_call: TRBV6-5
clone_size: NA
cdr3_aa: CASSSGQGFIKKLFF
cdr3_nt: TGTGCCAGCAGTTCCGGACAGGGGTTTATAAAGAAACTGTTTTTT

j_call: TRBJ1-2
d_call: NA
v_call: TRBV6-2/TRBV6-3
clone_size: NA
cdr3_aa: CASSSWGPGYGYTF
cdr3_nt: TGTGCCAGCAGTTCGTGGGGGCCGGGGTATGGCTACACCTTC

j_call: TRBJ1-2
d_call: NA
v_call: TRBV5-5
clone_size: NA
cdr3_aa: CASSLEPTGLHYGYTF
cdr3_nt: TGTGCCAGCAGCTTGGAACCAACAGGGCTCCACTATGGCTACACCTTC

j_call: TRBJ1-6
d_call: NA
v_call: TRBV20-1
clone_size: once
cdr3_aa: CSASRGSQLDNSPLHF
cdr3_nt: TGCAGTGCTAGTCGAGGGTCCCAACTGGATAATTCACCCCTCCACTTT

j_call: TRBJ2-1
d_call: NA
v_call: TRBV5-4
clone_size: NA
cdr3_aa: CATSNRENYNEQFF
cdr3_nt: TGTGCCACCTCAAATCGGGAGAACTACAATGAGCAGTTCTTC

j_call: TRBJ2-5
d_call: NA
v_call: TRBV6-5
clone_size: NA
cdr3_aa: CASSPIGQETQYF
cdr3_nt: TGTGCCAGCAGCCCGATCGGTCAAGAGACCCAGTACTTC

j_call: TRBJ1-5
d_call: NA
v_call: TRBV18
clone_size: NA
cdr3_aa: CASSGANQPQHF
cdr3_nt: TGTGCCAGCTCAGGGGCGAATCAGCCCCAGCATTTT

j_call: TRBJ2-1
d_call: NA
v_call: TRBV28
clone_size: NA
cdr3_aa: CASSTWANYNEQFF
cdr3_nt: TGTGCCAGCAGCACGTGGGCCAACTACAATGAGCAGTTCTTC

j_call: TRBJ1-4
d_call: NA
v_call: TRBV5-1
clone_size: NA
cdr3_aa: CASSWTATPNEKLFF
cdr3_nt: TGCGCCAGCAGCTGGACAGCTACCCCTAATGAAAAACTGTTTTTT

j_call: TRBJ2-3
d_call: TRBD1
v_call: TRBV6-6
clone_size: NA
cdr3_aa: CASSRSLTGATDTQYF
cdr3_nt: TGTGCCAGCAGTCGAAGCCTGACAGGGGCGACAGATACGCAGTATTTT

j_call: TRBJ1-2
d_call: NA
v_call: TRBV28
clone_size: NA
cdr3_aa: CASSPRPGGYTF
cdr3_nt: TGTGCCAGCAGTCCGAGGCCCGGGGGCTACACCTTC

j_call: TRBJ1-1
d_call: NA
v_call: TRBV11-2
clone_size: NA
cdr3_aa: CASSLGRGRRNTEAFF
cdr3_nt: TGTGCCAGCAGCTTAGGCAGGGGTAGACGGAACACTGAAGCTTTCTTT

j_call: TRBJ2-1
d_call: TRBD2
v_call: TRBV5-4
clone_size: NA
cdr3_aa: CASSSKAGAYNEQFF
cdr3_nt: TGTGCCAGCAGCTCGAAAGCGGGAGCTTACAATGAGCAGTTCTTC

j_call: TRBJ1-2
d_call: TRBD1
v_call: TRBV5-8
clone_size: NA
cdr3_aa: CASSWDRGNYGYTF
cdr3_nt: TGTGCCAGCAGCTGGGACAGGGGAAACTATGGCTACACCTTC

j_call: TRBJ1-2
d_call: NA
v_call: TRBV19
clone_size: many
cdr3_aa: CASRPANYGYTF
cdr3_nt: TGTGCCAGTAGGCCAGCTAACTATGGCTACACCTTC

j_call: TRBJ2-5
d_call: NA
v_call: TRBV9
clone_size: NA
cdr3_aa: CASSVGSLETQYF
cdr3_nt: TGTGCCAGCAGCGTAGGTAGTTTAGAGACCCAGTACTTC

j_call: TRBJ1-4
d_call: NA
v_call: TRBV28
clone_size: few
cdr3_aa: CASSLMGAGEKLFF
cdr3_nt: TGTGCCAGCAGTTTAATGGGGGCGGGTGAAAAACTGTTTTTT

j_call: TRBJ2-1
d_call: NA
v_call: TRBV6-2/TRBV6-3
clone_size: once
cdr3_aa: CASSRLGLNYNEQFF
cdr3_nt: TGTGCCAGCAGCCGGCTTGGACTCAACTACAATGAGCAGTTCTTC

j_call: TRBJ1-3
d_call: NA
v_call: TRBV4-1
clone_size: NA
cdr3_aa: CASSRVLVAGNTIYF
cdr3_nt: TGCGCCAGCAGCCGAGTTTTAGTGGCTGGAAACACCATATATTTT

j_call: TRBJ2-7
d_call: NA
v_call: TRBV15
clone_size: NA
cdr3_aa: CATSRDRSYEQYF
cdr3_nt: TGTGCCACCAGCAGAGATCGGTCCTACGAGCAGTACTTC

j_call: TRBJ2-1
d_call: NA
v_call: TRBV9
clone_size: NA
cdr3_aa: CASSLGLGGNEQFF
cdr3_nt: TGTGCCAGCAGCCTCGGACTAGGGGGCAATGAGCAGTTCTTC

j_call: TRBJ1-4
d_call: NA
v_call: TRBV5-4
clone_size: once
cdr3_aa: CASSLKSGGGNEKLFF
cdr3_nt: TGTGCCAGCAGCTTGAAGTCTGGGGGAGGTAATGAAAAACTGTTTTTT

j_call: TRBJ2-3
d_call: NA
v_call: TRBV7-3
clone_size: NA
cdr3_aa: CASSPAGAVDTQYF
cdr3_nt: TGTGCCAGCAGCCCCGCGGGCGCGGTAGATACGCAGTATTTT

j_call: TRBJ2-3
d_call: NA
v_call: TRBV5-4
clone_size: NA
cdr3_aa: CASSPGRLGGTQYF
cdr3_nt: TGTGCCAGCAGCCCGGGCCGTTTGGGGGGTACGCAGTATTTT

j_call: TRBJ2-2
d_call: TRBD1
v_call: TRBV5-1
clone_size: NA
cdr3_aa: CASSSGQRTNTGELFF
cdr3_nt: TGCGCCAGCAGCTCGGGACAGAGAACGAACACCGGGGAGCTGTTTTTT

j_call: TRBJ2-7
d_call: TRBD2
v_call: TRBV15
clone_size: NA
cdr3_aa: CATSHPGGYEQYF
cdr3_nt: TGTGCCACCAGCCACCCGGGAGGGTACGAGCAGTACTTC

j_call: TRBJ2-5
d_call: NA
v_call: TRBV30
clone_size: NA
cdr3_aa: CAWSVGGPQETQYF
cdr3_nt: TGTGCCTGGAGTGTGGGGGGGCCCCAAGAGACCCAGTACTTC

j_call: TRBJ2-7
d_call: NA
v_call: TRBV6-5
clone_size: NA
cdr3_aa: CANSGAGEQYF
cdr3_nt: TGTGCCAATTCAGGGGCCGGCGAGCAGTACTTC

j_call: TRBJ2-5
d_call: TRBD2
v_call: TRBV6-1
clone_size: few
cdr3_aa: CASSGGLAGVIGTQYF
cdr3_nt: TGTGCCAGCAGTGGTGGACTAGCGGGAGTTATTGGGACCCAGTACTTC

j_call: TRBJ2-2
d_call: NA
v_call: TRBV19
clone_size: NA
cdr3_aa: CASSKDRVNTGELFF
cdr3_nt: TGTGCCAGTAGTAAGGACAGAGTGAACACCGGGGAGCTGTTTTTT

j_call: TRBJ1-2
d_call: TRBD1
v_call: TRBV9
clone_size: NA
cdr3_aa: CASSSNRDRDYGYTF
cdr3_nt: TGTGCCAGCAGCTCCAACCGGGACAGGGACTATGGCTACACCTTC

j_call: TRBJ1-2
d_call: NA
v_call: TRBV29-1
clone_size: NA
cdr3_aa: CSVLGGGGYTF
cdr3_nt: TGCAGCGTTTTGGGGGGAGGTGGCTACACCTTC

j_call: TRBJ2-1
d_call: NA
v_call: TRBV24-1
clone_size: NA
cdr3_aa: CATMGLLPHNEQFF
cdr3_nt: TGTGCCACCATGGGACTTCTTCCTCACAATGAGCAGTTCTTC

j_call: TRBJ2-2
d_call: TRBD2
v_call: TRBV5-1
clone_size: many
cdr3_aa: CASSSGSGRTGELFF
cdr3_nt: TGCGCCAGCAGCTCCGGTAGCGGGAGAACCGGGGAGCTGTTTTTT

j_call: TRBJ2-2
d_call: TRBD1
v_call: TRBV7-9
clone_size: NA
cdr3_aa: CASSAWTGSQAGELFF
cdr3_nt: TGTGCCAGCAGCGCCTGGACAGGATCCCAGGCCGGGGAGCTGTTTTTT

j_call: TRBJ2-7
d_call: NA
v_call: TRBV6-5
clone_size: NA
cdr3_aa: CASRDRIYEQYF
cdr3_nt: TGTGCCAGCCGGGATAGGATCTACGAGCAGTACTTC

j_call: TRBJ2-5
d_call: TRBD2
v_call: TRBV2
clone_size: NA
cdr3_aa: CASSEAETSGRERETQYF
cdr3_nt: TGTGCCAGCAGTGAAGCGGAGACTAGCGGGAGGGAGAGAGAGACCCAGTACTTC

j_call: TRBJ1-5
d_call: NA
v_call: TRBV2
clone_size: medium-sized
cdr3_aa: CASMRSRESNQPQHF
cdr3_nt: TGTGCCAGCATGCGCTCGAGGGAAAGCAATCAGCCCCAGCATTTT

j_call: TRBJ2-3
d_call: TRBD1
v_call: TRBV5-4
clone_size: NA
cdr3_aa: CASSLGQQYTQYF
cdr3_nt: TGTGCCAGCAGCCTGGGACAGCAGTATACGCAGTATTTT

j_call: TRBJ1-5
d_call: TRBD1
v_call: TRBV6-5
clone_size: few
cdr3_aa: CASSRQGANQPQHF
cdr3_nt: TGTGCCAGCAGTCGACAGGGGGCCAATCAGCCCCAGCATTTT

j_call: TRBJ1-2
d_call: NA
v_call: TRBV28
clone_size: NA
cdr3_aa: CASSLASLVEAGYTF
cdr3_nt: TGTGCCAGCAGTTTGGCGTCGCTGGTTGAGGCTGGCTACACCTTC

j_call: TRBJ2-5
d_call: TRBD2
v_call: TRBV3-1/TRBV3-2
clone_size: NA
cdr3_aa: CASTKRGPEETQYF
cdr3_nt: TGTGCCAGCACCAAGCGGGGGCCAGAAGAGACCCAGTACTTC

j_call: TRBJ1-1
d_call: NA
v_call: TRBV25-1
clone_size: NA
cdr3_aa: CASSAPGAGGESTEAFF
cdr3_nt: TGTGCCAGCAGTGCCCCAGGTGCGGGGGGTGAGAGCACTGAAGCTTTCTTT

j_call: TRBJ1-1
d_call: NA
v_call: TRBV11-2
clone_size: NA
cdr3_aa: CASSLYTGLNTEAFF
cdr3_nt: TGTGCCAGCAGCCTATATACAGGTCTGAACACTGAAGCTTTCTTT

j_call: TRBJ2-7
d_call: NA
v_call: TRBV24-1
clone_size: once
cdr3_aa: CATSAPDKSYEQYF
cdr3_nt: TGTGCCACCAGTGCCCCGGACAAATCCTACGAGCAGTACTTC

j_call: TRBJ2-2
d_call: NA
v_call: TRBV9
clone_size: few
cdr3_aa: CASSVGGRDTGELFF
cdr3_nt: TGTGCCAGCAGCGTAGGTGGGCGGGACACCGGGGAGCTGTTTTTT

j_call: TRBJ2-7
d_call: NA
v_call: TRBV11-2
clone_size: many
cdr3_aa: CASSSTYEQYF
cdr3_nt: TGTGCCAGCAGCTCCACCTACGAGCAGTACTTC

j_call: TRBJ2-5
d_call: NA
v_call: TRBV3-1/TRBV3-2
clone_size: NA
cdr3_aa: CASSQDSTGTETQYF
cdr3_nt: TGTGCCAGCAGCCAAGATTCCACAGGGACGGAGACCCAGTACTTC

j_call: TRBJ2-1
d_call: TRBD2
v_call: TRBV29-1
clone_size: NA
cdr3_aa: CSAGLAGINNEQFF
cdr3_nt: TGCAGCGCTGGACTAGCGGGCATAAACAATGAGCAGTTCTTC